This T cell receptor beta chain is drawn from a study of T-cell reconstitution after alpha-beta-depleted transplantation in children (dated by TCRdb to about 2016). With regard to the full study: The study quantitatively tracked T-cell immune reconstitution after TCRalphabeta/CD19-depleted allogeneic hematopoietic cell transplantation in children using TCR repertoire profiling.

About this clonotype: The antigen this receptor binds is unknown. No qualities accompany the bases; no much larger clone lies one base away.

The library was prepared using PCR. The instrument given in TCRdb is Illumina HiSeq 2500. TCR libraries were prepared with molecular barcoding, using unique molecular identifiers to normalize TCRbeta repertoire quantification. TCRdb reworked the public reads: Q25 trimming with fastp, MiXCR clone assembly, productive beta chains retained. Identical CDR3 protein sequences are pooled into one entry, listed with their most common genes and DNA. For this sample the table gives 90,000 to 150,000 distinct CDR3 sequences, of which roughly 24% were detected only once. More than 9% of the sample is in the top ten clones. CDR1 and CDR2 (SGHVS, FQNEAQ) derive from the germline V gene. The CDR3 holds 14 amino acids from the cysteine to the phenylalanine. Only the CDR3 DNA is retained, 42 bases long and in frame from the first base. V loses 1 base, J loses 4 bases, and the germline ends lie 11 bases apart. Findings and caveats that apply to the study as a whole: Over subsequent months, a decline in hyperexpanded clone frequencies was noted, and after one year, T-cell counts and TCRbeta diversity were mostly ascribed to newly produced T cells. In some patients, the high TCRbeta diversity seen at day 60 was put down to recipient T cells and intrathymic progenitors that had survived conditioning. The apparently early alphabetaT-cell count recovery about two months after transplant was reportedly dependent on only several hundred rapidly expanded clones derived from non-depleted graft cells.

The sample's treatment or condition label is to be understood as: allogeneic hematopoietic cell transplantation with graft depleted of TCRalphabeta T cells and CD19 B cells. The children who served as transplant recipients had been given grafts of TCRalphabeta/CD19-depleted allogeneic hematopoietic cells. This receptor was obtained from a male patient between 2 and 10 years old who had a stem cell transplant for chronic granulomatous disease, so the T cells may come from the graft donor. The sample was PBMCs, mostly from graft donor cells, taken 180 days after TCRalphabeta/CD19-depleted stem cell transplant. This receptor chain uses TRBV7-8 and TRBJ2-7, with no confidently assigned D gene. The nucleotide sequence reads as follows: TGTGCCAGCAGCTTAGGTTTGACAAAATACGAGCAGTACTTC. It translates to CASSLGLTKYEQYF.